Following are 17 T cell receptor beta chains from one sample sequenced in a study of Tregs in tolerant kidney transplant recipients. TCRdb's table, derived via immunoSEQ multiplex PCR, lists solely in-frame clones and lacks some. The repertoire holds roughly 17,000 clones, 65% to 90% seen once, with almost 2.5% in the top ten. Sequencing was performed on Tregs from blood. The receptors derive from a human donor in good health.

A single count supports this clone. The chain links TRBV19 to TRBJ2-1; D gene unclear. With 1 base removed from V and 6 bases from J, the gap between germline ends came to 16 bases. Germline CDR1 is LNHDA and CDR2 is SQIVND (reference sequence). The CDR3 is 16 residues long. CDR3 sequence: CASSIGGGGWFNEQFF. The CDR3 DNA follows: TGTGCCAGTAGTATAGGCGGTGGTGGATGGTTCAATGAGCAGTTCTTC.

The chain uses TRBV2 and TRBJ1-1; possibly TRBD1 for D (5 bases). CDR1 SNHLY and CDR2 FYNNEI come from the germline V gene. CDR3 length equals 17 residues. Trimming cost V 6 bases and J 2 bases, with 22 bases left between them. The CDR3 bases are TGTGCCAGCAGGCGGGGCAGCCTGAGGGAGGTAAACACTGAAGCTTTCTTT. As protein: CASRRGSLREVNTEAFF.

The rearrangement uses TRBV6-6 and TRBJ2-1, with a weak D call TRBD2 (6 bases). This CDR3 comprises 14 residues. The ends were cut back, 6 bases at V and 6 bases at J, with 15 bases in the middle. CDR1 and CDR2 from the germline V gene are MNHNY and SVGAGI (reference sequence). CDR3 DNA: TGTGCCAGCAGACGCGGGGCAGTCGTCAATGAGCAGTTCTTC. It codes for CASRRGAVVNEQFF.

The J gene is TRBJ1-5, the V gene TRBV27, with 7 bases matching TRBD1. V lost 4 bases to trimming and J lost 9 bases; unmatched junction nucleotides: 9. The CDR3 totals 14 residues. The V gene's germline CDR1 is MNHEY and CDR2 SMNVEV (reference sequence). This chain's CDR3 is CASSSGTAGGPQHF. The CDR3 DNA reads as TGTGCCAGCAGTTCGGGGACAGCTGGGGGGCCCCAGCATTTT.

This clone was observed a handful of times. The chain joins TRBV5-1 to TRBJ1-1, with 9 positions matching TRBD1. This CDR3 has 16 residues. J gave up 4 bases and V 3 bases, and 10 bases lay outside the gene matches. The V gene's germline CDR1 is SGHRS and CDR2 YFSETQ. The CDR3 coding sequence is TGCGCCAGCAGCTCACTGGTACAGGGGGCGAGCACTGAAGCTTTCTTT. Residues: CASSSLVQGASTEAFF.

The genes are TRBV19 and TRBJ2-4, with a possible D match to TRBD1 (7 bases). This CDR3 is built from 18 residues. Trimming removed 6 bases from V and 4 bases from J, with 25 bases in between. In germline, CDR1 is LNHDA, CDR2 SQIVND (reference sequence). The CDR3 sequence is CASRSPGDSSGQKNIQYF. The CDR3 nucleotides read TGTGCCAGTAGATCTCCGGGGGACAGTAGTGGTCAAAAAAACATTCAGTACTTC.

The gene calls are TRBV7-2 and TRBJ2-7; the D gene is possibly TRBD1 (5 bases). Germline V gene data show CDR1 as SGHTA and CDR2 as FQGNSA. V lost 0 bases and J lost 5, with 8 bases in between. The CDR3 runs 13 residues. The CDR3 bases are TGTGCCAGCAGCTTAGCCAGGGCCAACGAGCAGTACTTC. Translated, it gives CASSLARANEQYF.

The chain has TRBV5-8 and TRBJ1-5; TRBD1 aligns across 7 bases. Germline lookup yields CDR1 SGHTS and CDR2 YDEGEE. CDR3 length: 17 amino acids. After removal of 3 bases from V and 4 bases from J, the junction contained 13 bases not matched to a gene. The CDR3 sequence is CASSSRTGVTLNQPQHF. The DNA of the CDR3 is TGTGCCAGCAGCTCGAGGACAGGAGTTACCTTAAATCAGCCCCAGCATTTT.

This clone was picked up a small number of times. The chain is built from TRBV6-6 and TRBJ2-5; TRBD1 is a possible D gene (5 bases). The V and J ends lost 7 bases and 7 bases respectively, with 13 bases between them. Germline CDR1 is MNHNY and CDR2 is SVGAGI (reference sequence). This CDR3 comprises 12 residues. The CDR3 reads CASTPSGATQYF. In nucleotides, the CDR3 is TGTGCCAGCACCCCCTCTGGGGCGACCCAGTACTTC.

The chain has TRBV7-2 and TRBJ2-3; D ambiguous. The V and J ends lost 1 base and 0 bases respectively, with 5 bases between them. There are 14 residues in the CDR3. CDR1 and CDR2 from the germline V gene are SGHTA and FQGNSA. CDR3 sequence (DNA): TGTGCCAGCAGCTTAGGGTACAGCACAGATACGCAGTATTTT. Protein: CASSLGYSTDTQYF.

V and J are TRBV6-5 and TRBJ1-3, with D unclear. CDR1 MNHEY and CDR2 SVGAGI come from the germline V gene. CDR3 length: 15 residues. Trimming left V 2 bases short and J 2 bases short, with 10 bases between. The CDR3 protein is CASSYRARTGNTIYF. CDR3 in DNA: TGTGCCAGCAGTTACAGGGCGAGGACTGGAAACACCATATATTTT.

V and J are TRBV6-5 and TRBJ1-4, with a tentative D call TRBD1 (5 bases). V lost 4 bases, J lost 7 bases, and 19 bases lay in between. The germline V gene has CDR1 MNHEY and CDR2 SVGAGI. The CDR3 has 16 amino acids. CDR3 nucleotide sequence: TGTGCCAGCAGTTTTGGACACCAACCCGGGAGTGAAAAACTGTTTTTT. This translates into CASSFGHQPGSEKLFF.

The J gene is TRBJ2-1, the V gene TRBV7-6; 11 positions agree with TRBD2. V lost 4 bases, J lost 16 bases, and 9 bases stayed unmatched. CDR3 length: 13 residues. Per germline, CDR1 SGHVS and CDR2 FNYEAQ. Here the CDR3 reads CASSSISGRGEFF. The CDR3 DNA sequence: TGTGCCAGCAGCTCCATTAGCGGGAGGGGGGAATTCTTC.

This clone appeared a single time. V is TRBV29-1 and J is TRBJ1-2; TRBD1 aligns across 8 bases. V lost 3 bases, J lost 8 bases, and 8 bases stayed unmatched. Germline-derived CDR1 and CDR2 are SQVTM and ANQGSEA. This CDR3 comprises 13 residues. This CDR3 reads CSVDAGGAWGYTF. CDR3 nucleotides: TGCAGCGTTGACGCAGGGGGCGCTTGGGGCTACACCTTC.

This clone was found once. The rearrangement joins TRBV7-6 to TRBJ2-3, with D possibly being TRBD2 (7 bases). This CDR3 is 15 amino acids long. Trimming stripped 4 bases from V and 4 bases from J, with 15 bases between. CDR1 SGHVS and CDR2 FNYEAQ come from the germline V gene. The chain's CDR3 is CASSSGGGSADTQYF. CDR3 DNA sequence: TGTGCCAGCAGCTCGGGGGGCGGTTCGGCAGATACGCAGTATTTT.

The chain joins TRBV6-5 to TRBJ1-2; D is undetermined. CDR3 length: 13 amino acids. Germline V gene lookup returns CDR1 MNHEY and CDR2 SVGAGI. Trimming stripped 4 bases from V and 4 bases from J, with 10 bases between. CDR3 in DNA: TGTGCCAGCAGTTTACCCAGCAGCTATGGCTACACCTTC. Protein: CASSLPSSYGYTF.

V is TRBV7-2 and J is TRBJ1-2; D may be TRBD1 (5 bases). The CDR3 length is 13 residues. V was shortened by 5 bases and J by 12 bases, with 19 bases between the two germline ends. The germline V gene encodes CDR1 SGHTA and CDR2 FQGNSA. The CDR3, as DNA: TGTGCCAGCAGCATAAATTACGCCAGGGCCCACACCTTC. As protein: CASSINYARAHTF.